The subject of this entry is one T cell receptor beta chain. Its antigen is undetermined. This sample is part of a study of T cells in Graves' hyperthyroidism and ophthalmopathy. The TCR beta CDR3 regions underwent amplification using RNA transcripts as the source. An initial round of RT-PCR targeting the TCR CDR3 relied on the HTBI primer set. From the multiplex PCR reads, TCRdb called clonotypes with MiXCR, one entry per CDR3 protein. The table records approximately 690,000 distinct CDR3 sequences, around 21% of them present only once. Study-wide points: Ophthalmopathy, which appeared later, was predicted by the model a median about 6 months before onset.

The sequenced sample consisted of blood. The receptor's source is a man aged 25-45 years with Graves' ophthalmopathy.

The CDR3 sequence: CASGASYTGELFF. The CDR3 DNA follows: TGTGCTAGCGGAGCTTCGTACACCGGGGAGCTGTTTTTT. The chain uses TRBV7-7 and TRBJ2-2; maybe TRBD2 (6 bases). The germline V gene encodes CDR1 SSHAT and CDR2 FNYEAQ (reference sequence). This CDR3 is built from 13 residues.